These 32 T cell receptor beta chains originate from one sample sequenced in a study of blood T cells in healthy people across ages. Together with a sample-barcoded 5' primer, a J-beta primer mix was included in a second PCR lasting about 6 to 11 cycles. TCRdb redid the calling of the 5' RACE reads with MiXCR, one entry per CDR3 protein. The sample yields over a million distinct CDR3 sequences, around two fifths seen once. The sample comprised blood. The receptors come from a woman aged 18-29 years in good health.

This clonotype was recorded at least ten times. This rearrangement joins TRBV7-2 to TRBJ2-1; weak D call: TRBD2 (6 bases). The CDR3 spans 15 residues. V gave up 5 bases and J gave up 4 bases, with 15 bases separating them. Germline CDR1 and CDR2: SGHTA and FQGNSA. The CDR3 protein is CASSPGLAAYNEQFF. CDR3 in DNA: TGTGCCAGCAGCCCTGGATTAGCGGCTTACAATGAGCAGTTCTTC.

The chain carries TRBV6-1 and TRBJ1-2; the match to TRBD1 covers 8 bases. The CDR3 is 17 amino acids. Germline values: CDR1 MNHNS, CDR2 SASEGT. With 1 base clipped from V and 4 bases from J, the junction kept 11 bases outside the gene matches. CDR3 nucleotides: TGTGCCAGCAGTGAAGAGCGGGGGACAGGAGGAGTCTATGGCTACACCTTC. This gives the protein CASSEERGTGGVYGYTF.

This clonotype was seen a few times. The chain combines TRBV12-3 or TRBV12-4 with TRBJ1-1; D not certain. The ends were cut back, 7 bases at V and 4 bases at J, with 19 bases in the middle. The CDR3 extends over 15 amino acids. This CDR3 is CASTLGEVPGTEAFF. CDR3 DNA: TGTGCCAGCACCCTTGGCGAGGTCCCAGGCACTGAAGCTTTCTTT.

The V gene is TRBV15, the J gene TRBJ2-6; no definite D call. Trimming shortened V by 0 bases and J by 0 bases, and 9 bases separated the two germline ends. The CDR3 is 17 residues long. CDR1 and CDR2 (germline): LNHNV, YYDKDF (reference sequence). In nucleotides, the CDR3 is TGTGCCACCAGCAGAGATCTTGTGCTCTCTGGGGCCAACGTCCTGACTTTC. Protein sequence: CATSRDLVLSGANVLTF.

The V call is TRBV27, the J call TRBJ2-5; 9 positions match TRBD1. This CDR3 has 13 amino acids. Losses at the gene ends were 5 bases for V and 11 bases for J; bases not matched to a gene: 9. Looked up from germline, CDR1 is MNHEY and CDR2 is SMNVEV (reference sequence). CDR3 in amino acids: CASSLAGQGRQYF. In DNA form, the CDR3 reads TGTGCCAGCAGTCTGGCGGGACAGGGTAGGCAGTACTTC.

V and J are TRBV10-2 and TRBJ1-2, with 8 bases that match TRBD1. Germline values: CDR1 WSHSY, CDR2 SAAADI. The CDR3 is 14 residues long. Trimming took 5 bases from V and 7 from J; bases not matched to a gene: 9. CDR3 protein: CASSSGTGFTGYTF. The CDR3 bases are TGCGCCAGCAGTTCCGGGACAGGATTTACTGGCTACACCTTC.

The chain employs TRBV29-1 and TRBJ2-5, with 7 positions matching TRBD2. CDR1 is SQVTM and CDR2 is ANQGSEA in the germline V gene. V trimming: 7 bases; J trimming: 5 bases; junction bases outside the gene matches: 10. The CDR3 contains 13 residues. The CDR3 bases are TGCAGCGCTCCGGGGGGAGCGGGTGAGACCCAGTACTTC. This sequence encodes CSAPGGAGETQYF.

This clonotype appeared a few times. The chain has TRBV10-3 and TRBJ2-1; D remains ambiguous. This CDR3 is 12 amino acids long. V was trimmed by 3 bases and J by 8 bases, leaving 8 bases between them. The germline V gene encodes CDR1 ENHRY and CDR2 SYGVKD. CDR3 DNA: TGTGCCATCAGTGACATGGGTGATGAGCAGTTCTTC. This gives the protein CAISDMGDEQFF.

This clonotype was seen repeatedly, ten times or more. The chain employs TRBV29-1 and TRBJ2-3; 14 bases align to TRBD2. Unmatched junction bases numbered 6, after V lost 5 bases and J lost 5 bases. Germline V gene lookup returns CDR1 SQVTM and CDR2 ANQGSEA. CDR3 length: 15 residues. The CDR3 spells CSVQGLAGDGDTQYF. The CDR3 bases are TGCAGCGTTCAGGGACTAGCGGGGGACGGAGATACGCAGTATTTT.

The genes are TRBV19 and TRBJ2-7; 10 nucleotides match TRBD2. Germline CDR1 is LNHDA and CDR2 is SQIVND (reference sequence). This CDR3 has 18 amino acids. Trimming cost V 3 bases and J 7 bases; bases outside gene matches: 18. For the CDR3, the DNA is TGTGCCAGTAGTATCCCTAGCGGGGGTCCGGGCTTTGGGAATGAGCAGTACTTC. Its protein is CASSIPSGGPGFGNEQYF.

The genes are TRBV25-1 and TRBJ2-1; D is unresolved. The CDR3 is 14 residues long. The ends were cut back, 2 bases at V and 7 bases at J, with 12 bases in the middle. CDR1 is MGHDK and CDR2 is SYGVNS in the germline V gene. The CDR3 is CASSEHTPTNEQFF. The CDR3 DNA is TGTGCCAGCAGTGAACATACCCCCACGAATGAGCAGTTCTTC.

CDR3 protein: CSARGPSGGLYNEQFF. The CDR3 DNA follows: TGCAGTGCTAGAGGTCCTAGCGGGGGGCTCTACAATGAGCAGTTCTTC. V and J are TRBV20-1 and TRBJ2-1; 11 nucleotides align to TRBD2. Unmatched junction bases numbered 5, after V lost 1 base and J lost 3 bases. Germline CDR1 is DFQATT and CDR2 is SNEGSKA (reference sequence). The CDR3 is made up of 16 amino acids.

The rearrangement links TRBV27 to TRBJ2-6; D is ambiguous. Germline assignment: CDR1 MNHEY and CDR2 SMNVEV (reference sequence). The V end lost 1 base, the J end lost 2 bases, and 6 bases lay between the germline ends. This CDR3 is 15 amino acids long. The CDR3, as DNA: TGTGCCAGCAGTTTATTTGGGGCTGGGGCCAACGTCCTGACTTTC. Translating gives CASSLFGAGANVLTF.

The J gene is TRBJ2-1, the V gene TRBV27; 9 bases map to TRBD2. V was pared by 9 bases and J by 4 bases, with 10 bases of the junction left unmatched. Germline V gene sequence: CDR1 MNHEY, CDR2 SMNVEV (reference sequence). The CDR3 has 15 residues. CDR3 nucleotide sequence: TGTGCCAGTCGAATAGCGGGAGAGCCGTACAATGAGCAGTTCTTC. It translates to CASRIAGEPYNEQFF.

This clonotype was seen a few times. The genes are TRBV24-1 and TRBJ2-2; the D is unclear. Looked up from germline, CDR1 is KGHDR and CDR2 is SFDVKD. The V and J ends lost 2 bases and 0 bases respectively, with 9 bases between them. This CDR3 has 16 amino acids. CDR3 sequence: CATSDSRRTNTGELFF. In DNA, the CDR3 is TGTGCCACCAGTGATTCCCGACGAACGAACACCGGGGAGCTGTTTTTT.

The gene calls are TRBV11-2 and TRBJ2-5; D ambiguous. The CDR3 totals 12 residues. Germline CDR1 is SGHAT and CDR2 is FQNNGV. Trimming removed 5 bases from V and 2 bases from J, with 6 bases in between. The CDR3 here is CASSVTQETQYF. The CDR3 coding sequence is TGTGCCAGCAGCGTAACGCAAGAGACCCAGTACTTC. Combining the CDR3 with reference TRBV11-2 and TRBJ2-5 gives the whole variable domain EAGVAQSPRYKIIEKRQSVAFWCNPISGHATLYWYQQILGQGPKLLIQFQNNGVVDDSQLPKDRFSAERLKGVDSTLKIQPAKLEDSAVYLCASSVTQETQYFGPGTRLLVL.

This clonotype was seen more than once but under ten times. This chain links TRBV29-1 with TRBJ2-7; 11 positions agree with TRBD1. The V gene end was trimmed by 3 bases and the J gene end by 4 bases; junction bases not matched to a gene: 8. The CDR3 totals 15 residues. Per the germline V gene, CDR1 is SQVTM and CDR2 is ANQGSEA. The CDR3 sequence is CSVDWGQGVVYEQYF. CDR3 nucleotide sequence: TGCAGCGTTGATTGGGGACAGGGGGTAGTGTACGAGCAGTACTTC.

To note about this clonotype: This may stem from a read error, because a much larger clone lies one nucleotide away. The rearrangement joins TRBV5-1 to TRBJ2-1, with D unresolved. V shed 5 bases and J shed 10 bases, with 10 bases lying between them. The germline gives CDR1 SGHRS, CDR2 YFSETQ. This CDR3 has 11 residues. CDR3 loop: CASRKTYEQFF. CDR3 nucleotide sequence: TGCGCCAGCAGGAAAACCTACGAGCAGTTCTTC.

This clonotype turned up a few times. The chain uses TRBV11-3 and TRBJ2-7, with D possibly TRBD2 on 5 matching bases. Germline V gene sequence: CDR1 SGHNT, CDR2 YENEEA. The CDR3 length is 14 residues. The ends were cut back, 3 bases at V and 3 bases at J, with 12 bases in the middle. CDR3 in amino acids: CASSFEGDLYEQYF. DNA of the CDR3: TGTGCCAGCAGCTTCGAGGGAGACCTCTACGAGCAGTACTTC.

Concerning this clonotype itself: Possible read error: a much larger clone is one base away. The chain carries TRBV29-1 and TRBJ2-5, with TRBD1 matching over 8 bases. Germline V gene sequence: CDR1 SQVTM, CDR2 ANQGSEA. The J segment lost 4 bases and the V segment lost 5 bases, leaving 3 bases of the junction unmatched. The CDR3 runs to 12 residues. CDR3 in amino acids: CSVNRGIETQYF. For the CDR3, the DNA is TGCAGCGTTAACAGGGGGATAGAGACCCAGTACTTC. The variable domain in full, with the rest retrieved from reference TRBV29-1 and TRBJ2-5, is SAVISQKPSRDICQRGTSLTIQCQVDSQVTMMFWYRQQPGQSLTLIATANQGSEATYESGFVIDKFPISRPNLTFSTLTVSNMSPEDSSIYLCSVNRGIETQYFGPGTRLLVL.

CDR3 sequence reads: CSAKRDTEAFF. CDR3 nucleotide sequence: TGCAGTGCTAAGCGAGACACTGAAGCTTTCTTT. The gene calls are TRBV20-1 and TRBJ1-1, with D unclear. V shed 4 bases and J shed 3 bases, with 6 bases lying between them. The CDR3 covers 11 residues. The germline CDR1 and CDR2 sequences are DFQATT and SNEGSKA (reference sequence).

The chain recombines TRBV10-1 with TRBJ2-7; 8 nucleotides line up with TRBD1. V shed 5 bases and J 2 bases; nucleotides not matched to a gene: 8. The CDR3 sequence is 15 residues long. Germline V lookup: CDR1 WNHNN, CDR2 SYGVQD (reference sequence). CDR3 sequence (DNA): TGCGCCAGCAGTACGGACAGGGTGAGAACCTACGAGCAGTACTTC. Translating gives CASSTDRVRTYEQYF.

V and J are TRBV10-3 and TRBJ2-2, with 8 bases identical to TRBD2. This CDR3 contains 13 residues. Germline CDR1 and CDR2: ENHRY and SYGVKD. Germline trimming cut 4 bases from V and 5 bases from J; bases unmatched to any gene: 0. The CDR3 bases are TGTGCCATCAGTGGCGGGGGGACCGGGGAGCTGTTTTTT. This gives the protein CAISGGGTGELFF.

This chain connects TRBV30 to TRBJ2-4; D not resolved. The J call is in doubt because the DNA end fits TRBJ2-7 better. Germline CDR1 is GTSNPN and CDR2 is SVGIG (reference sequence). CDR3 size: 15 residues. CDR3 in amino acids: CAWSAPARNNYEQYF. CDR3 DNA sequence: TGTGCCTGGAGCGCCCCGGCTCGAAATAACTACGAGCAGTACTTC.

Ten or more counts support this clonotype. The rearrangement uses TRBV27 and TRBJ2-3; 10 nucleotides agree with TRBD1. Germline-derived CDR1 and CDR2 are MNHEY and SMNVEV (reference sequence). The CDR3 consists of 18 residues. V was clipped by 2 bases and J by 4 bases; unmatched bases: 12. In nucleotides, the CDR3 is TGTGCCAGCAGTTTAAATGGTGTAGGGACAGGGGTTGCAGATACGCAGTATTTT. Its translation is CASSLNGVGTGVADTQYF.

The V call is TRBV12-3 or TRBV12-4, the J call TRBJ2-3, with TRBD2 as a possible D gene (6 bases). This CDR3 has 20 residues. V gave up 5 bases and J gave up 5 bases, with 32 bases separating them. The CDR3 region has the DNA TGTGCCAGCAGTGGACCATCGAACGGACCAGGCGGGACGGGTGGAGATACGCAGTATTTT. This codes for CASSGPSNGPGGTGGDTQYF.

The CDR3: CSANVAGGFWTEAFF. The CDR3 DNA reads TGCAGTGCTAATGTGGCAGGGGGATTTTGGACTGAAGCTTTCTTT. The J gene is TRBJ1-1, the V gene TRBV20-1, with 7 bases fitting TRBD1. This CDR3 has 15 residues. After removal of 4 bases from V and 5 bases from J, the junction contained 13 bases not matched to a gene. From germline, CDR1 is DFQATT and CDR2 SNEGSKA (reference sequence).

The sample holds a few counts of this clonotype. J is TRBJ2-5 and V is TRBV20-1; D gene unclear. This CDR3 has 16 amino acids. The germline V gene encodes CDR1 DFQATT and CDR2 SNEGSKA (reference sequence). V gave up 3 bases and J gave up 4 bases, with 21 bases separating them. The CDR3 coding sequence is TGCAGTGCTAGCGGGTTTTCCACCAGCGCCCCAGAGACCCAGTACTTC. Protein: CSASGFSTSAPETQYF.

The V gene is TRBV5-4, the J gene TRBJ2-3; a possible D gene is TRBD1 (5 bases). Trimming left V 6 bases short and J 3 bases short, with 14 bases between. Germline V lookup: CDR1 SGHNT, CDR2 YYREEE (reference sequence). This CDR3 has 14 residues. The CDR3, as DNA: TGTGCCAGCACCTATGGGCAGGGAACAGATACGCAGTATTTT. This codes for CASTYGQGTDTQYF.

The gene calls are TRBV30 and TRBJ1-5; a weak D match, TRBD1 (5 bases). V gave up 3 bases and J gave up 6 bases, with 12 bases separating them. The CDR3 length is 13 residues. Germline V gene data show CDR1 as GTSNPN and CDR2 as SVGIG (reference sequence). The chain's CDR3 is CAWSDQGGQPQHF. Written as DNA, the CDR3 is TGTGCCTGGAGCGATCAGGGTGGTCAGCCCCAGCATTTT.

This clonotype showed up many times. The chain links TRBV6-5 to TRBJ1-2; no definite D call. CDR1 is MNHEY, CDR2 SVGAGI, per germline. With 4 bases removed from V and 6 bases from J, the gap between germline ends came to 12 bases. The CDR3 covers 13 residues. Here the CDR3 reads CASSFGPADGYTF. Here the CDR3 DNA reads TGTGCCAGCAGTTTCGGACCGGCGGATGGCTACACCTTC.

The count of this clonotype is one. This chain connects TRBV7-3 to TRBJ1-5; no firm D call. This CDR3 comprises 17 residues. The V end was cut by 1 base, the J end by 2 bases, with 15 bases between. Per the germline V gene, CDR1 is SGHTA and CDR2 is FQGTGA. The CDR3 DNA sequence: TGTGCCAGCAGCTTAATCCCAGACCCGGAGGGCAATCAGCCCCAGCATTTT. Translating it yields CASSLIPDPEGNQPQHF.